These T cell receptor beta chains were read from a single sample in a study of control samples from healthy donors and cancer patients. Measured with immunoSEQ multiplex PCR; TCRdb has only the in-frame clones, and not every one. The sample has approximately 50,000 clones, more than 80% seen once. The sample was PBMCs. These receptors came from a young man with colorectal cancer. The CDR3 runs from the conserved cysteine through the conserved F or W. The D gene is left open where the match is weak. The size entry is marked missing in some rows and otherwise reads once, few, many or a size class.

D | size | J | V | DNA | CDR3
TRBD1 | . | TRBJ1-1 | TRBV5-6 | TGTGCCAGCAGCTTAGGACAGGGGGTCACTGAAGCTTTCTTT | CASSLGQGVTEAFF
TRBD1 | . | TRBJ2-3 | TRBV3-1/TRBV3-2 | TGTGCCAGCAGACCCACAGGGGGTGGGACAGATACGCAGTATTTT | CASRPTGGGTDTQYF
. | . | TRBJ2-7 | TRBV19 | TGTGCCAGTAGTATAACGGAACAGGACGAGCAGTACTTC | CASSITEQDEQYF
TRBD1 | . | TRBJ1-2 | TRBV12-3/TRBV12-4 | TGTGCCAGCAGTTTGACAGGGAACTATGGCTACACCTTC | CASSLTGNYGYTF
TRBD1 | . | TRBJ1-6 | TRBV6-5 | TGTGCCAGCAGTTCCGGGACAGGGTTTTCACCCCTCCACTTT | CASSSGTGFSPLHF
. | . | TRBJ1-2 | TRBV12-3/TRBV12-4 | TGTGCCAGCAGTACAGGGACCTACACCTTC | CASSTGTYTF
. | . | TRBJ2-2 | TRBV2 | TGTGCCAGCAGAGGAGGGGTCGACACCGGGGAGCTGTTTTTT | CASRGGVDTGELFF
TRBD1 | once | TRBJ2-1 | TRBV20-1 | TGCAGTGCTTCCACCGGGACAGTCTCGTTCTTC | CSASTGTVSFF
. | . | TRBJ2-1 | TRBV5-4 | TGTGCCAGCAGATTAGACACTTACAATGAGCAGTTCTTC | CASRLDTYNEQFF
. | . | TRBJ1-1 | TRBV24-1 | TGTGCCACCAGTGAGACTTCCGGGGGGCGGACTGAAGCTTTCTTT | CATSETSGGRTEAFF
. | once | TRBJ1-2 | TRBV6-2/TRBV6-3 | TGTGCCAGCAGTTTGATTGGGGGCCGCTATGGCTACACCTTC | CASSLIGGRYGYTF
. | . | TRBJ2-5 | TRBV25-1 | TGTGCCAGCAGTGAATCAGGAGGGACCAAAGAGACCCAGTACTTC | CASSESGGTKETQYF
. | . | TRBJ2-1 | TRBV7-6 | TGTGCCAGCAGCCCCGTGCTGCCGGGATACAATGAGCAGTTCTTC | CASSPVLPGYNEQFF
. | . | TRBJ2-5 | TRBV7-2 | TGTGCCAGCAGCCGGGGAGCCCAAGAGACCCAGTACTTC | CASSRGAQETQYF
. | . | TRBJ2-1 | TRBV6-5 | TGTGCCAGCAGTCCAAACCCCCCGGGGGAGCAGTTCTTC | CASSPNPPGEQFF
TRBD1 | . | TRBJ1-1 | TRBV5-5 | TGTGCCAGCAGCTTGCCGAGACAGGGGGGGTTGAGCACTGAAGCTTTCTTT | CASSLPRQGGLSTEAFF
. | . | TRBJ1-5 | TRBV14 | TGTGCCAGCAGCCCCACGGGGGTTTGGCAGCCCCAGCATTTT | CASSPTGVWQPQHF